These 2 T cell receptor beta chains were sequenced from one sample in a study of blood T cell repertoires in COVID-19. TCRdb's table, derived via immunoSEQ multiplex PCR, lists solely in-frame clones and lacks some. This table holds about 20,000 clones, 65% to 90% found once. The sample comprised peripheral blood. The receptors originated from a middle-aged man with active COVID-19.

The genes are TRBV30 and TRBJ2-6; a possible D gene is TRBD1 (6 bases). The CDR3 totals 17 residues. Per the germline V gene, CDR1 is GTSNPN and CDR2 is SVGIG (reference sequence). Between the trimmed V and J ends, which lost 0 bases and 4 bases, there was a span of 16 bases. The CDR3 bases are TGTGCCTGGAGTGTACGCCAGGGGAATTCAGGGGCCAACGTCCTGACTTTC. It yields the protein CAWSVRQGNSGANVLTF.

This clone has a single count. The gene calls are TRBV30 and TRBJ1-2; D possibly corresponds to TRBD1 (6 bases). V lost 3 bases to trimming and J lost 0 bases, with 14 bases between them. Germline V lookup: CDR1 GTSNPN, CDR2 SVGIG (reference sequence). This CDR3 contains 15 residues. The CDR3, as DNA: TGTGCCTGGAGGGTGGAACAGGGCCCTAACTATGGCTACACCTTC. Amino acid sequence: CAWRVEQGPNYGYTF.